This passage covers 14 T cell receptor beta chains from one sample sequenced in a study of blood T cell repertoires in COVID-19. Method: immunoSEQ multiplex PCR; TCRdb's copy keeps in-frame clones and lacks some. The sample gives over 110,000 clones, approximately 80% of which show up once; 8.2% is in the top ten. Source material: peripheral blood. The receptors were sampled from a human donor in a cohort sampled during active COVID-19.

V usage is TRBV11-2 and J usage is TRBJ2-7, with TRBD2 as a possible D gene (5 bases). This CDR3 contains 11 residues. The V end lost 10 bases, the J end lost 2 bases, and 9 bases lay between the germline ends. The germline V gene encodes CDR1 SGHAT and CDR2 FQNNGV. CDR3 sequence reads: CATLGAYEQYF. In DNA, the CDR3 is TGTGCCACCCTCGGGGCCTACGAGCAGTACTTC.

The rearrangement joins TRBV7-2 to TRBJ2-7; 11 nucleotides align to TRBD2. CDR1 and CDR2 (germline): SGHTA, FQGNSA. The ends lost 5 bases at V and 4 bases at J; junction bases unmatched: 10. This CDR3 has 16 amino acids. CDR3 DNA sequence: TGTGCCAGCAGCGTGACTAGCGGGACCATTCAGTACGAGCAGTACTTC. Translating gives CASSVTSGTIQYEQYF.

As concerns this clone: Being one base from a much bigger clone, this may be a read error. This sample includes further DNA sequences coding for the same CDR3. The rearrangement uses TRBV19 and TRBJ2-1; 9 nucleotides align to TRBD2. The trim removed 6 bases at V and 0 bases at J, leaving 3 bases unmatched. CDR1 is LNHDA and CDR2 is SQIVND in the germline V gene (reference sequence). This CDR3 has 15 amino acids. CDR3 bases: TGTGCCAGTAGCCTTAGCGGGAGCTCCTACAATGAGCAGTTCTTC. The encoded protein is CASSLSGSSYNEQFF. The full variable domain, in which reference TRBV19 and TRBJ2-1 provide the parts outside the CDR3, is DGGITQSPKYLFRKEGQNVTLSCEQNLNHDAMYWYRQDPGQGLRLIYYSQIVNDFQKGDIAEGYSVSREKKESFPLTVTSAQKNPTAFYLCASSLSGSSYNEQFFGPGTRLTVL.

This chain connects TRBV7-9 to TRBJ2-7; TRBD1 aligns across 8 bases. J was trimmed by 4 bases and V by 2 bases; bases with no gene match: 7. Germline lookup yields CDR1 SEHNR and CDR2 FQNEAQ (reference sequence). The CDR3 is 15 residues long. CDR3 DNA sequence: TGTGCCAGCAGCTTACGGCAGGGGGCGCGGTACGAGCAGTACTTC. Residues: CASSLRQGARYEQYF.

The chain employs TRBV10-2 and TRBJ2-5; possible D gene TRBD2, 5 bases. V was shortened by 7 bases and J by 4 bases, with 10 bases between the two germline ends. The CDR3 runs to 12 residues. Germline CDR1 WSHSY, CDR2 SAAADI. CDR3 loop: CASKGRRETQYF. CDR3 DNA sequence: TGCGCCAGCAAAGGGAGACGAGAGACCCAGTACTTC.

This sequence joins TRBV15 and TRBJ2-1, with 9 bases fitting TRBD2. Trimming at V came to 3 bases and at J to 2 bases, leaving 8 bases not matched to a gene. The CDR3 has 17 amino acids. Germline V gene data show CDR1 as LNHNV and CDR2 as YYDKDF (reference sequence). CDR3 amino acids: CATSSAPSGITYNEQFF. The CDR3, as DNA: TGTGCCACCAGCAGTGCCCCTAGCGGGATCACCTACAATGAGCAGTTCTTC.

The V and J genes are TRBV28 and TRBJ1-2; TRBD1 agrees at 9 bases. CDR1 is MDHEN, CDR2 SYDVKM, per germline. This CDR3 region has 16 residues. V shed 6 bases and J 4 bases; nucleotides not matched to a gene: 12. This chain's CDR3 is CASSPGTGMGVYGYTF. CDR3 bases: TGTGCCAGCAGCCCTGGGACAGGGATGGGTGTCTATGGCTACACCTTC.

Only one count was recorded for this clone. The genes are TRBV6-2 or TRBV6-3 and TRBJ2-7, with TRBD1 as a possible D gene (6 bases). V was shortened by 5 bases and J by 3 bases, with 14 bases between the two germline ends. Germline-derived CDR1 and CDR2 are MNHEY and SVGEGT. This CDR3 has 14 amino acids. Here the CDR3 DNA reads TGTGCCAGCAGTCAAGTGACAGGTTACTACGAGCAGTACTTC. Translating gives CASSQVTGYYEQYF.

This rearrangement joins TRBV5-4 to TRBJ2-7; tentative D call: TRBD2 (7 bases). Trimming pared 4 bases from V and 6 bases from J, leaving 20 bases between. This CDR3 is 15 amino acids long. Germline CDR1 and CDR2: SGHNT and YYREEE (reference sequence). The CDR3 protein is CASSRGASRETEQYF. In DNA, the CDR3 is TGTGCCAGCAGCCGGGGGGCGAGCAGGGAGACCGAGCAGTACTTC.

The rearrangement joins TRBV28 to TRBJ2-6, with 8 bases fitting TRBD2. This CDR3 comprises 18 residues. The germline V gene has CDR1 MDHEN and CDR2 SYDVKM. The trim removed 5 bases at V and 0 bases at J, leaving 9 bases unmatched. CDR3 sequence: CASSTPGTSYSGANVLTF. CDR3 in DNA: TGTGCCAGCAGTACTCCCGGGACTAGTTACTCTGGGGCCAACGTCCTGACTTTC.

The V gene is TRBV5-1, the J gene TRBJ1-3; D is unclear. Germline V gene data show CDR1 as SGHRS and CDR2 as YFSETQ. The CDR3 covers 16 residues. Trimming removed 4 bases at V and 0 bases at J, with 14 bases between. The CDR3 here is CASSQFQSTSGNTIYF. The CDR3 DNA reads as TGCGCCAGCAGCCAATTCCAGTCAACCTCTGGAAACACCATATATTTT. The full variable domain, its missing parts supplied by reference TRBV5-1 and TRBJ1-3, is KAGVTQTPRYLIKTRGQQVTLSCSPISGHRSVSWYQQTPGQGLQFLFEYFSETQRNKGNFPGRFSGRQFSNSRSEMNVSTLELGDSALYLCASSQFQSTSGNTIYFGEGSWLTVV.

This clone showed up just a few times. The rearrangement joins TRBV27 to TRBJ2-2; D may be TRBD2 (5 bases). Germline CDR1 is MNHEY and CDR2 is SMNVEV (reference sequence). This CDR3 region has 12 residues. V was cut by 7 bases and J by 3 bases, with 6 bases left in between. The CDR3 region has the DNA TGTGCCAGCACTAGCTACACCGGGGAGCTGTTTTTT. Its translation is CASTSYTGELFF.

The V call is TRBV11-2, the J call TRBJ2-7, with 9 bases matching TRBD2. The junction had 18 bases not matched to a gene; V was cut back by 5 bases and J by 7 bases. This CDR3 contains 17 residues. CDR1 is SGHAT and CDR2 is FQNNGV in the germline V gene. CDR3 protein: CASSPLPEGGRAGEQYF. CDR3 bases: TGTGCCAGCAGCCCTCTCCCGGAGGGCGGGAGGGCCGGGGAGCAGTACTTC.

The chain employs TRBV28 and TRBJ1-1, with TRBD1 identical over 9 bases. After removal of 6 bases from V and 5 bases from J, the junction contained 13 bases not matched to a gene. Germline CDR1 and CDR2: MDHEN and SYDVKM. The CDR3 runs to 16 residues. The CDR3 sequence is CASSRQGGRLSTEAFF. DNA of the CDR3: TGTGCCAGCAGCCGACAGGGGGGTCGTCTTAGTACTGAAGCTTTCTTT.